These 25 T cell receptor beta chains originate from one sample sequenced in a study of sequential checkpoint blockade in melanoma. TCRdb keeps only in-frame clones here, not all; method: immunoSEQ multiplex PCR. This sample has approximately 3,700 clones, with approximately 24% found just once. Regarding treatment: randomized to nivolumab then ipilimumab (arm A) or the reverse (arm B). The input for sequencing was tumor tissue (inferred from file names), taken from a patient given nivolumab and ipilimumab in sequence. The receptor source for this set is a human donor with melanoma.

The rearrangement joins TRBV15 to TRBJ1-2, with 8 bases identical to TRBD1. The CDR3 sequence is 16 residues long. The J segment lost 5 bases and the V segment lost 3 bases, leaving 11 bases of the junction unmatched. CDR1 is LNHNV, CDR2 YYDKDF, per germline (reference sequence). The CDR3 loop is CATSRGGTGAGYGYTF. CDR3 nucleotide sequence: TGTGCCACCAGCAGGGGGGGGACAGGCGCGGGTTATGGCTACACCTTC.

This clone is medium-sized. The chain carries TRBV11-3 and TRBJ1-1; TRBD1 matches 7 bases. Germline V gene sequence: CDR1 SGHNT, CDR2 YENEEA. V lost 0 bases and J lost 0; bases outside the gene matches: 7. The CDR3 runs 17 residues. The CDR3 nucleotides read TGTGCCAGCAGCTTAGATCCCACAGGGGCACTGAACACTGAAGCTTTCTTT. Its protein is CASSLDPTGALNTEAFF.

This clone ranks as medium-sized (0.01 to 0.1%). The chain combines TRBV11-3 with TRBJ1-2, with a weak D call TRBD1 (6 bases). There are 15 residues in the CDR3. Between the trimmed V and J ends, which lost 4 bases and 8 bases, there was a span of 20 bases. Germline V gene lookup returns CDR1 SGHNT and CDR2 YENEEA. The CDR3 protein is CASSSGAGVRYGYTF. The CDR3 DNA reads as TGTGCCAGCAGCTCGGGGGCCGGGGTCCGCTACGGCTACACCTTC.

The chain employs TRBV10-3 and TRBJ2-5; D is possibly TRBD2 (6 bases). From germline, CDR1 is ENHRY and CDR2 SYGVKD. This CDR3 is built from 14 residues. V lost 2 bases and J lost 2, with 9 bases in between. In DNA, the CDR3 is TGTGCCATCAGTGAGGCCGGGACTCAAGAGACCCAGTACTTC. It specifies CAISEAGTQETQYF.

This clone was seen a few times. Coverage ceases 1 residue before the CDR3 finishes, and the germline J gene fills in the end. The chain has TRBV10-3 and TRBJ2-4, with TRBD1 matching over 10 bases. After removal of 2 bases from V and 1 base from J, the junction contained 8 bases not matched to a gene. The CDR3 consists of 18 residues. Germline lookup yields CDR1 ENHRY and CDR2 SYGVKD. CDR3 sequence: CAISEGDRGSGAKNIQYF. CDR3 bases read: TGTGCCATCAGTGAGGGGGACAGGGGTAGTGGCGCCAAAAACATTCAGTAC.

Only a few counts were recorded for this clone. In the same sample, other DNA sequences code for this CDR3. The chain employs TRBV5-1 and TRBJ2-1; D is possibly TRBD1 or TRBD2 (5 bases each). This CDR3 comprises 14 residues. Germline CDR1 is SGHRS and CDR2 is YFSETQ. V was clipped by 0 bases and J by 1 base, with 5 bases between them. CDR3 DNA sequence: TGCGCCAGCAGCTTGGGGGGGTCCTACAATGAGCAGTTCTTC. Translating it yields CASSLGGSYNEQFF.

In its sample, this clone was seen a few times. This rearrangement joins TRBV6-8 to TRBJ2-5, with 7 bases matching TRBD2. CDR3 length: 15 residues. Germline V gene lookup returns CDR1 MNHGY and CDR2 SAAAGT. V shed 2 bases and J 0 bases; nucleotides not matched to a gene: 3. CDR3 in amino acids: CASSYLAGDQETQYF. The CDR3 nucleotides read TGTGCCAGCAGTTACCTGGCGGGGGACCAAGAGACCCAGTACTTC.

This sequence joins TRBV15 and TRBJ1-5; D uncertain. V was pared by 1 base and J by 2 bases, with 12 bases between. Germline V gene sequence: CDR1 LNHNV, CDR2 YYDKDF (reference sequence). This CDR3 has 16 residues. CDR3 nucleotide sequence: TGTGCCACCAGCAGAGTTCAGAGGTCGGGCAATCAGCCCCAGCATTTT. Amino acid sequence: CATSRVQRSGNQPQHF.

This clone was recorded a few times. The gene calls are TRBV6-8 and TRBJ1-3, with TRBD1 as a possible D gene (6 bases). This CDR3 comprises 14 residues. V shed 8 bases and J shed 4 bases, with 15 bases lying between them. Germline V gives CDR1 MNHGY, CDR2 SAAAGT. This chain's CDR3 is CASGPRGGGNTIYF. The DNA for the CDR3 is TGTGCCAGCGGCCCGAGGGGGGGAGGAAACACCATATATTTT.

This clone was detected only a few times. The gene calls are TRBV5-1 and TRBJ1-1; the D gene is possibly TRBD1 (6 bases). The CDR3 runs to 15 residues. The germline V and J ends were trimmed by 2 bases and 4 bases, with 15 bases remaining between them. Per the germline V gene, CDR1 is SGHRS and CDR2 is YFSETQ. In nucleotides, the CDR3 is TGCGCCAGCAGCTTATTCGGGGGCGATGGCACTGAAGCTTTCTTT. It translates to CASSLFGGDGTEAFF.

V usage is TRBV7-1 and J usage is TRBJ2-1, with 8 nucleotides matching TRBD2. TRBV7-1 has ORF status, its function being uncertain. Trimming cost V 4 bases and J 12 bases; bases outside gene matches: 8. The CDR3 is made up of 13 amino acids. The CDR3: CASSLGIAGLQFF. The CDR3 DNA is TGTGCCAGCAGCTTAGGGATAGCGGGGTTGCAGTTCTTC.

Only a few counts were recorded for this clone. The rearrangement uses TRBV6-8 and TRBJ1-2, with D unclear. Germline-derived CDR1 and CDR2 are MNHGY and SAAAGT. Trimming took off 4 bases at V and 0 bases at J, with 6 bases between the two ends. The CDR3 is 13 residues long. This chain's CDR3 is CASSLSANYGYTF. DNA of the CDR3: TGTGCCAGCAGTTTATCGGCTAACTATGGCTACACCTTC.

This clone is medium-sized by share. The gene calls are TRBV6-8 and TRBJ1-1, with D possibly TRBD1 on 5 matching bases. CDR3 length equals 13 residues. V lost 2 bases and J 8 bases, leaving 12 bases between the germline ends. The germline V gene encodes CDR1 MNHGY and CDR2 SAAAGT. CDR3 DNA sequence: TGTGCCAGCAGTTACACCGGGGCTAAGGAAGCTTTCTTT. Amino acids: CASSYTGAKEAFF.

The rearrangement links TRBV23-1 to TRBJ2-4; 7 nucleotides match TRBD2. TRBV23-1 is identified as an open reading frame with a role that is uncertain. J gave up 3 bases and V 0 bases, and 14 bases lay outside the gene matches. CDR3 size: 19 residues. This CDR3 reads CASSQSGGGKGVCKNIQYF. As DNA, the CDR3 is TGCGCCAGCAGTCAATCGGGCGGGGGAAAAGGGGTATGCAAAAACATTCAGTACTTC.

This clone was detected many times. J is TRBJ1-1 and V is TRBV11-3; tentatively, D is TRBD1 (6 bases). The CDR3 consists of 16 residues. V was cut by 3 bases and J by 0 bases, with 14 bases left in between. Per the germline V gene, CDR1 is SGHNT and CDR2 is YENEEA. The CDR3 sequence is CASSLALGALNTEAFF. In nucleotides, the CDR3 is TGTGCCAGCAGCTTGGCCCTGGGGGCTTTGAACACTGAAGCTTTCTTT.

This clone was counted between two and nine times. The genes are TRBV1 and TRBJ2-7. TRBV1 is reported as a pseudogene. This CDR3 has 14 amino acids. This chain's CDR3 is CASSQVRGLGEQYF. The DNA for the CDR3 is TGCGCCAGCAGCCAAGTACGGGGGCTGGGGGAGCAGTACTTC.

This clone came up many times. The chain uses TRBV7-6 and TRBJ1-6, with a possible D match to TRBD1 (5 bases). The germline V and J ends were trimmed by 3 bases and 3 bases, with 15 bases remaining between them. The germline CDR1 and CDR2 sequences are SGHVS and FNYEAQ. The CDR3 is 17 residues long. CDR3 DNA sequence: TGTGCCAGCAGCTTGGGAGCAGGGACGATCTATAATTCACCCCTCCACTTT. Its translation: CASSLGAGTIYNSPLHF.

The chain couples TRBV10-2 to TRBJ2-3; D ambiguous. Trimming pared 4 bases from V and 6 bases from J, leaving 14 bases between. The CDR3 consists of 14 residues. Germline V gene lookup returns CDR1 WSHSY and CDR2 SAAADI. CDR3 sequence: CASSGSRRTDTQYF. DNA for the CDR3: TGCGCCAGCAGTGGGTCTAGGAGAACGGATACGCAGTATTTT.

The chain joins TRBV19 to TRBJ2-5, with a weak D call TRBD1 (6 bases). This CDR3 is built from 14 residues. Germline CDR1 is LNHDA and CDR2 is SQIVND (reference sequence). The CDR3, as DNA: TGTCCCCGCAATTATACAGGGTTTCAAGAGACCCAGTACTTC. Translating gives CPRNYTGFQETQYF.

The V call is TRBV19, the J call TRBJ2-1, with 15 bases lining up with TRBD2. Germline CDR1 reads LNHDA; CDR2 reads SQIVND (reference sequence). V dropped 3 bases and J dropped 7; count of bases not matched to a gene: 7. The length of the CDR3 is 17 residues. Written as DNA, the CDR3 is TGTGCCAGTAGTATCTACTCCGGGACTAGCGGGGGGAATGAGCAGTTCTTC. Translating it yields CASSIYSGTSGGNEQFF.

This clone turned up a few times. The chain links TRBV18 to TRBJ2-2; D remains unclear. The V and J ends lost 6 bases and 1 base respectively, with 9 bases between them. The CDR3 is 14 amino acids. Germline V gene lookup returns CDR1 KGHSH and CDR2 LQKENI. The DNA of the CDR3 is TGTGCCAGCTCCCCAGCCCAGAACACCGGGGAGCTGTTTTTT. It is translated as CASSPAQNTGELFF.

This clone turned up a few times. V gene TRBV6-1 combines with J gene TRBJ2-6; D unresolved. V lost 0 bases and J lost 2, with 11 bases in between. The CDR3 length is 17 residues. Germline loops: CDR1 MNHNS, CDR2 SASEGT. In DNA form, the CDR3 reads TGTGCCAGCAGTGAAGCGCTTCAGGTCCCTGGGGCCAACGTCCTGACTTTC. Its protein is CASSEALQVPGANVLTF.

By sample share, this clone is medium-sized. The gene calls are TRBV4-1 and TRBJ1-1; D is perhaps TRBD1 (6 bases). Deletions cut 0 bases from V and 5 bases from J, with 13 bases between. Germline CDR1 MGHRA, CDR2 YSYEKL. The CDR3 extends over 15 amino acids. This CDR3 reads CASSQEQGVGTEAFF. The DNA for the CDR3 is TGCGCCAGCAGCCAAGAACAGGGTGTCGGGACTGAAGCTTTCTTT.

This clone was found many times. The gene calls are TRBV6-8 and TRBJ1-2; 7 nucleotides match TRBD1. This CDR3 spans 13 amino acids. The V gene's germline CDR1 is MNHGY and CDR2 SAAAGT. J gave up 8 bases and V 7 bases, and 10 bases lay outside the gene matches. CDR3 protein: CASTRDRAGGYTF. The CDR3 DNA follows: TGTGCCAGCACCCGCGACAGGGCGGGCGGCTACACCTTC.

The CDR3 DNA follows: TGTGCCAGCTCACCAAGGGACAGGGGGGCCACAGATACGCAGTATTTT. This gives the protein CASSPRDRGATDTQYF. The chain uses TRBV18 and TRBJ2-3; 11 nucleotides align to TRBD1. Germline CDR1 KGHSH, CDR2 LQKENI. Trimming took 2 bases from V and 2 from J; bases not matched to a gene: 3. CDR3 length: 16 amino acids.